This passage covers 26 T cell receptor beta chains from one sample sequenced in a study of blood T cell repertoires in COVID-19. Sequencing was performed with immunoSEQ multiplex PCR; in TCRdb, only in-frame clones are kept and a portion is missing. The sample includes some 82,000 clones, 90% to 95% seen only once; the top ten take under 2.5%. Material: peripheral blood. The receptors were gathered from a woman aged 45-59 years in a cohort sampled during active COVID-19.

V is TRBV2 and J is TRBJ2-7; D gene uncertain. The CDR3 covers 13 residues. Germline CDR1 SNHLY, CDR2 FYNNEI. The V and J ends lost 8 bases and 1 base respectively, with 12 bases between them. This CDR3 is CASSQSPSYEQYF. The CDR3 DNA follows: TGTGCCAGCTCCCAGTCCCCTTCCTACGAGCAGTACTTC.

This clone was observed a single time. The chain uses TRBV24-1 and TRBJ2-2, with a possible D match to TRBD1 (6 bases). The length of the CDR3 is 17 residues. V was cut by 3 bases and J by 4 bases, with 17 bases left in between. CDR1 is KGHDR, CDR2 SFDVKD, per germline. The CDR3 nucleotides read TGTGCCACCAGTGATACAGACACAGGGTCGGGCACCGGGGAGCTGTTTTTT. The encoded protein is CATSDTDTGSGTGELFF.

The chain links TRBV9 to TRBJ2-7; D might be TRBD1 (6 bases). Between the trimmed V and J ends, which lost 0 bases and 7 bases, there was a span of 14 bases. Per the germline V gene, CDR1 is SGDLS and CDR2 is YYNGEE. The CDR3 consists of 14 residues. The CDR3 protein is CASSVVPGVREQYF. The CDR3 DNA is TGTGCCAGCAGCGTAGTACCAGGGGTGAGGGAGCAGTACTTC.

This clone came up once. The chain uses TRBV6-5 and TRBJ1-1; 8 nucleotides align to TRBD1. The CDR3 extends over 13 amino acids. Looked up from germline, CDR1 is MNHEY and CDR2 is SVGAGI. Trimming removed 7 bases from V and 2 bases from J; junction bases left unmatched: 3. CDR3: CASIAGGNTEAFF. The CDR3, as DNA: TGTGCCAGCATTGCAGGGGGCAACACTGAAGCTTTCTTT.

This clone was observed a handful of times. The CDR3 reads CASSGVEQYF. In DNA, the CDR3 is TGTGCCAGCTCTGGAGTCGAGCAGTACTTC. This chain uses TRBV2 with TRBJ2-7; D remains ambiguous. The V and J ends lost 8 bases and 6 bases respectively, with 8 bases between them. Germline V gene lookup returns CDR1 SNHLY and CDR2 FYNNEI. This CDR3 is built from 10 residues.

The table lists this clone with a count of one. The rearrangement uses TRBV2 and TRBJ1-1; the D is unclear. Germline V CDR1 and CDR2: SNHLY, FYNNEI. This CDR3 is built from 12 residues. Trimming shortened V by 7 bases and J by 6 bases, and 12 bases separated the two germline ends. The CDR3 region is CASNPPGAEAFF. Written as DNA, the CDR3 is TGTGCCAGCAATCCACCCGGGGCTGAAGCTTTCTTT.

The chain has TRBV6-1 and TRBJ2-7; D might be TRBD1 (6 bases). The CDR3 has 16 residues. V lost 2 bases and J 0 bases, leaving 14 bases between the germline ends. Germline V CDR1 and CDR2: MNHNS, SASEGT. The CDR3 DNA is TGTGCCAGCAGTGAAAAGGGGGACACTGACTCCTACGAGCAGTACTTC. As protein: CASSEKGDTDSYEQYF.

CDR3 DNA sequence: TGCGCCAGCAGCCAAGAAGGTCTGGACAGCTATGGCTACACCTTC. It translates to CASSQEGLDSYGYTF. The genes are TRBV4-1 and TRBJ1-2; possible D gene TRBD1, 6 bases. The CDR3 has 15 amino acids. The germline gives CDR1 MGHRA, CDR2 YSYEKL. V lost 0 bases, J lost 4 bases, and 12 bases lay in between.

This clone has only one observation. This chain uses TRBV3-1 (or the pseudogene TRBV3-2) with TRBJ2-3, with TRBD1 identical over 8 bases. The CDR3 length is 17 residues. The germline V gene has CDR1 LGHDT and CDR2 YNNKEL (reference sequence). V gave up 4 bases and J gave up 8 bases; unmatched junction bases: 17. The CDR3 sequence is CASSLLRTGRNRGTQYF. CDR3 DNA: TGTGCCAGCAGCCTTCTTAGGACAGGGAGGAATAGGGGTACGCAGTATTTT.

The V and J genes are TRBV5-1 and TRBJ1-1; 9 nucleotides line up with TRBD1. This CDR3 region has 15 residues. J lost 3 bases, V lost 0 bases, and 3 bases had no gene match. Germline V gene sequence: CDR1 SGHRS, CDR2 YFSETQ. The CDR3 bases are TGCGCCAGCAGCTTGGGGGGACAGGGCTACACTGAAGCTTTCTTT. As protein: CASSLGGQGYTEAFF. The entire variable domain, with the rest obtained from reference TRBV5-1 and TRBJ1-1, is as follows: KAGVTQTPRYLIKTRGQQVTLSCSPISGHRSVSWYQQTPGQGLQFLFEYFSETQRNKGNFPGRFSGRQFSNSRSEMNVSTLELGDSALYLCASSLGGQGYTEAFFGQGTRLTVV.

About this clone itself: In the same sample, other DNA sequences code for this CDR3. The V and J genes are TRBV3-1 (or the pseudogene TRBV3-2) and TRBJ2-1, with 9 bases that match TRBD2. This CDR3 comprises 15 residues. V shed 4 bases, J shed 4 bases, and the junction held 5 bases outside the gene matches. In germline, CDR1 is LGHDT, CDR2 YNNKEL (reference sequence). DNA of the CDR3: TGTGCCAGCAGCCCCGCGGGAGGGAGATACAATGAGCAGTTCTTC. It codes for CASSPAGGRYNEQFF.

The chain employs TRBV2 and TRBJ2-2, with 7 bases lining up with TRBD2. V lost 2 bases, J lost 4 bases, and 4 bases stayed unmatched. The germline V gene encodes CDR1 SNHLY and CDR2 FYNNEI. CDR3 length equals 15 residues. CDR3 residues: CASSELRERTGELFF. The CDR3 nucleotides are TGTGCCAGCAGTGAATTGCGGGAGCGCACCGGGGAGCTGTTTTTT.

The CDR3 nucleotides are TGTGCCAGCAGTTTTGGCAGCTCCTACGAGCAGTACTTC. Its protein product is CASSFGSSYEQYF. The chain links TRBV12-3 or TRBV12-4 to TRBJ2-7; no definite D call. The ends were cut back, 3 bases at V and 0 bases at J, with 6 bases in the middle. The CDR3 is 13 amino acids.

The chain carries TRBV7-9 and TRBJ2-7; D unresolved. This CDR3 contains 12 residues. V lost 1 base to trimming and J lost 7 bases, with 8 bases between them. The germline gives CDR1 SEHNR, CDR2 FQNEAQ (reference sequence). CDR3 amino acids: CASSLDLREQYF. The CDR3 DNA sequence: TGTGCCAGCAGCTTAGACCTCAGAGAGCAGTACTTC.

V and J are TRBV7-8 and TRBJ1-4; D unclear. Between the trimmed V and J ends, which lost 3 bases and 7 bases, there was a span of 9 bases. CDR3 size: 13 residues. Germline CDR1 is SGHVS and CDR2 is FQNEAQ. The CDR3 is CASSFSGVEKLFF. In nucleotides, the CDR3 is TGTGCCAGCAGCTTCTCCGGGGTTGAAAAACTGTTTTTT.

The chain joins TRBV4-1 to TRBJ2-3; maybe TRBD2 (6 bases). V gave up 1 base and J gave up 1 base, with 15 bases separating them. This CDR3 comprises 17 residues. CDR1 and CDR2 (germline): MGHRA, YSYEKL. CDR3: CASSQGGRSLGTDTQYF. The CDR3 region has the DNA TGCGCCAGCAGCCAAGGTGGGAGGTCTCTAGGCACAGATACGCAGTATTTT.

The rearrangement uses TRBV5-6 and TRBJ1-2; 9 bases agree with TRBD1. With 4 bases clipped from V and 6 bases from J, the junction kept 19 bases outside the gene matches. The CDR3 runs to 18 residues. Per the germline V gene, CDR1 is SGHDT and CDR2 is YYEEEE. The CDR3, as DNA: TGTGCCAGCAGCCCGGACAGGGGCAAGAACCCGGATTGGGATGGCTACACCTTC. Encoded protein: CASSPDRGKNPDWDGYTF.

This clone was observed once. The V call is TRBV5-1, the J call TRBJ2-1, with 10 positions matching TRBD2. The junction had 13 bases not matched to a gene; V was cut back by 4 bases and J by 3 bases. CDR3 length: 18 residues. Germline assignment: CDR1 SGHRS and CDR2 YFSETQ. CDR3 sequence reads: CASSTGLAAGGNYNEQFF. The CDR3 DNA reads as TGCGCCAGCAGCACAGGACTAGCGGCCGGGGGGAACTACAATGAGCAGTTCTTC.

V gene TRBV14 combines with J gene TRBJ2-5; 8 bases fit TRBD2. CDR1 and CDR2 from the germline V gene are SGHDN and FVKESK. Losses at the gene ends were 1 base for V and 4 bases for J; bases not matched to a gene: 5. The CDR3 loop spans 15 amino acids. The DNA for the CDR3 is TGTGCCAGCAGCCAAGGCGGGGGGCTTACAGAGACCCAGTACTTC. This encodes CASSQGGGLTETQYF. The full variable domain, rest sourced from reference TRBV14 and TRBJ2-5, is EAGVTQFPSHSVIEKGQTVTLRCDPISGHDNLYWYRRVMGKEIKFLLHFVKESKQDESGMPNNRFLAERTGGTYSTLKVQPAELEDSGVYFCASSQGGGLTETQYFGPGTRLLVL.

This chain uses TRBV4-1 with TRBJ2-7; D perhaps matches TRBD1 (5 bases). The germline V and J ends were trimmed by 0 bases and 3 bases, with 15 bases remaining between them. The CDR3 runs 16 residues. The germline V gene encodes CDR1 MGHRA and CDR2 YSYEKL. This chain's CDR3 is CASSQETWQGGYEQYF. Written as DNA, the CDR3 is TGCGCCAGCAGCCAAGAAACTTGGCAGGGCGGCTACGAGCAGTACTTC.

The rearrangement joins TRBV7-9 to TRBJ2-2; no clear D. The germline CDR1 and CDR2 sequences are SEHNR and FQNEAQ (reference sequence). The CDR3 consists of 13 residues. V shed 2 bases and J shed 5 bases, with 6 bases lying between them. The CDR3 is CASSLIMTGELFF. CDR3 coding DNA: TGTGCCAGCAGCTTAATCATGACCGGGGAGCTGTTTTTT.

V usage is TRBV18 and J usage is TRBJ2-1; weak D call: TRBD2 (7 bases). The CDR3 has 16 residues. The germline gives CDR1 KGHSH, CDR2 LQKENI. V lost 8 bases to trimming and J lost 5 bases, with 22 bases between them. The CDR3 protein is CASARGAGTGNNEQFF. The CDR3 DNA reads TGTGCCAGCGCCCGGGGGGCCGGAACAGGAAACAATGAGCAGTTCTTC.

This chain uses TRBV30 with TRBJ1-2; tentative D call: TRBD1 (5 bases). Trimming pared 1 base from V and 2 bases from J, leaving 14 bases between. Per the germline V gene, CDR1 is GTSNPN and CDR2 is SVGIG (reference sequence). The CDR3 covers 15 residues. The CDR3 sequence: CAWSGILQANYGYTF. CDR3 DNA: TGTGCCTGGAGTGGAATATTACAGGCCAACTATGGCTACACCTTC.

The rearrangement joins TRBV3-1 (or the pseudogene TRBV3-2) to TRBJ1-4, with a tentative D call TRBD1 (6 bases). Trimming took off 0 bases at V and 5 bases at J, with 13 bases between the two ends. Germline V gives CDR1 LGHDT, CDR2 YNNKEL (reference sequence). CDR3 length: 16 amino acids. CDR3 amino acids: CASSQDQDRENEKLFF. The CDR3 bases are TGTGCCAGCAGCCAAGATCAGGACAGAGAGAATGAAAAACTGTTTTTT.

V usage is TRBV6-2 or TRBV6-3 and J usage is TRBJ2-4; TRBD1 might be the D (6 bases). The CDR3 loop spans 15 amino acids. CDR1 is MNHEY and CDR2 is SVGEGT in the germline V gene. The V and J ends lost 4 bases and 0 bases respectively, with 10 bases between them. The CDR3 region has the DNA TGTGCCAGCAGTTTTGGACAGTTAGCCAAAAACATTCAGTACTTC. This gives the protein CASSFGQLAKNIQYF.

The chain is built from TRBV28 and TRBJ1-5; 7 bases align to TRBD1. V lost 6 bases and J lost 4; bases outside the gene matches: 6. The CDR3 spans 14 residues. The V gene's germline CDR1 is MDHEN and CDR2 SYDVKM. Written as DNA, the CDR3 is TGTGCCAGCAGCAACAGACAGGGAAATCAGCCCCAGCATTTT. Its protein is CASSNRQGNQPQHF. Looking up the rest from reference TRBV28 and TRBJ1-5 gives the full variable domain: DVKVTQSSRYLVKRTGEKVFLECVQDMDHENMFWYRQDPGLGLRLIYFSYDVKMKEKGDIPEGYSVSREKKERFSLILESASTNQTSMYLCASSNRQGNQPQHFGDGTRLSIL.